This entry lists 23 T cell receptor beta chains sequenced from one sample in a study of T cells in Graves' hyperthyroidism and ophthalmopathy. Amplified regions were TCR beta CDR3 sequences from RNA transcripts. First-round RT-PCR targeting the TCR CDR3 was performed with the HTBI primer set. One entry per CDR3 protein, called by TCRdb with MiXCR from the multiplex PCR reads. The sample records 550,000 to 700,000 distinct CDR3 sequences, 46% being singletons. Sequenced: peripheral blood or thyroid tissue (not recorded which). All receptors come from an adult woman with Graves' disease, either hyperthyroidism or ophthalmopathy (not recorded which).

This clonotype showed up just a few times. The CDR3 DNA follows: TGCGCCAGCAGTGAGACCCCCGTATATGGCTACACCTTC. Translating it yields CASSETPVYGYTF. The chain is built from TRBV10-2 and TRBJ1-2; no clear D gene. Trimming left V 2 bases short and J 5 bases short, with 9 bases between. CDR1 is WSHSY, CDR2 SAAADI, per germline. CDR3 size: 13 residues.

This clonotype was recorded at least ten times. The chain employs TRBV11-2 and TRBJ2-7; D remains ambiguous. The germline CDR1 and CDR2 sequences are SGHAT and FQNNGV. This CDR3 is built from 12 residues. V gave up 1 base and J gave up 6 bases, with 7 bases separating them. CDR3 loop: CASSLGVFEQYF. In DNA, the CDR3 is TGTGCCAGCAGCTTAGGCGTTTTCGAGCAGTACTTC.

This clonotype was seen ten or more times. The V call is TRBV29-1, the J call TRBJ2-7, with TRBD2 matching over 7 bases. CDR3 size: 12 residues. CDR1 SQVTM and CDR2 ANQGSEA come from the germline V gene. V trimming: 4 bases; J trimming: 3 bases; junction bases outside the gene matches: 3. CDR3 bases: TGCAGCGTTGTTGGGGGGGACTACGAGCAGTACTTC. Amino acid sequence: CSVVGGDYEQYF.

This chain links TRBV12-3 or TRBV12-4 with TRBJ2-2; possibly TRBD1 or TRBD2 for D (6 bases each). V dropped 6 bases and J dropped 4 bases, with 18 bases sitting between them. The CDR3 is 16 amino acids. The CDR3 sequence: CASRSLLGGFTGELFF. The CDR3 region has the DNA TGTGCCAGCAGGAGCCTTTTAGGGGGGTTCACCGGGGAGCTGTTTTTT.

Concerning this clonotype itself: The junction and the germline gene differ at one end; a read error may be behind it. V and J are TRBV5-1 and TRBJ1-1, with 7 bases lining up with TRBD1. The CDR3 consists of 14 residues. CDR1 and CDR2 (germline): SGHRS, YFSETQ. CDR3 region: CASSSGQRGTEAFF. The DNA for the CDR3 is TGCGCTAGCAGCTCGGGACAGCGGGGCACTGAAGCTTTCTTT.

In the case of this clonotype: This may arise from a read error, as a much more abundant clone is one base away. J is TRBJ1-1 and V is TRBV5-1, with 7 bases fitting TRBD1. Germline loops: CDR1 SGHRS, CDR2 YFSETQ. CDR3 length equals 14 residues. V lost 4 bases and J lost 3; bases outside the gene matches: 6. CDR3 nucleotides: TGCGCCAGCAGCCCAATTACAGGGGACACTGAAGCTTTCTTT. It codes for CASSPITGDTEAFF. The entire variable domain, with the rest obtained from reference TRBV5-1 and TRBJ1-1, is as follows: KAGVTQTPRYLIKTRGQQVTLSCSPISGHRSVSWYQQTPGQGLQFLFEYFSETQRNKGNFPGRFSGRQFSNSRSEMNVSTLELGDSALYLCASSPITGDTEAFFGQGTRLTVV.

The rearrangement links TRBV20-1 to TRBJ2-5, with 7 bases that match TRBD1. This CDR3 has 15 residues. V gave up 0 bases and J gave up 5 bases; unmatched junction bases: 9. Germline CDR1 DFQATT, CDR2 SNEGSKA (reference sequence). The CDR3 DNA reads TGCAGTGCTAGAGAACACCTAGACAGGGTTGAGACCCAGTACTTC. This encodes CSAREHLDRVETQYF.

This clonotype was counted only a few times. The chain employs TRBV7-3 and TRBJ2-1; 9 nucleotides match TRBD2. This CDR3 has 15 amino acids. CDR1 is SGHTA, CDR2 FQGTGA, per germline. Trimming at V came to 3 bases and at J to 6 bases, leaving 6 bases not matched to a gene. CDR3 bases: TGTGCCAGCAGCTTGGCGGGGGGGCGGCGCAATGAGCAGTTCTTC. Its protein is CASSLAGGRRNEQFF.

This clonotype was seen a handful of times. The CDR3 loop is CASSFPQGRGYTF. CDR3 nucleotides: TGTGCCAGCAGTTTCCCACAGGGCCGGGGCTACACCTTC. The genes are TRBV28 and TRBJ1-2, with D possibly being TRBD1 (6 bases). CDR3 length equals 13 residues. Germline CDR1 reads MDHEN; CDR2 reads SYDVKM. Trimming removed 3 bases from V and 8 bases from J, with 13 bases in between.

There are many counts of this clonotype. V and J are TRBV20-1 and TRBJ1-4; the D is unclear. V lost 5 bases, J lost 5 bases, and 18 bases lay in between. Germline V gene lookup returns CDR1 DFQATT and CDR2 SNEGSKA (reference sequence). CDR3 size: 15 residues. CDR3 DNA sequence: TGCAGTGCTCCCATTATCTGGGGAGTGAATGAAAAACTGTTTTTT. Translation gives CSAPIIWGVNEKLFF.

The CDR3 region is CASSYRRNTEAFF. Here the CDR3 DNA reads TGTGCCAGCAGCTACAGACGGAACACTGAAGCTTTCTTT. The chain recombines TRBV7-8 with TRBJ1-1; D gene uncertain. CDR1 and CDR2 (germline): SGHVS, FQNEAQ. The V end lost 4 bases, the J end lost 1 base, and 7 bases lay between the germline ends. This CDR3 contains 13 residues.

The chain recombines TRBV7-2 with TRBJ2-3; 7 nucleotides line up with TRBD1. Germline V gene lookup returns CDR1 SGHTA and CDR2 FQGNSA. CDR3 length equals 15 residues. Losses at the gene ends were 5 bases for V and 4 bases for J; bases not matched to a gene: 9. CDR3 nucleotides: TGTGCCAGCAGCGCCAAACTAGGGGGCGCAGATACGCAGTATTTT. Translation gives CASSAKLGGADTQYF.

In its sample, this clonotype was seen many times. The chain recombines TRBV29-1 with TRBJ1-1; D may be TRBD1 (6 bases). The V gene lost 6 bases and the J gene lost 4 bases, with 12 bases spanning the gap. The length of the CDR3 is 12 residues. Per germline, CDR1 SQVTM and CDR2 ANQGSEA. CDR3 sequence reads: CSVEGDGTEAFF. The CDR3 DNA follows: TGCAGCGTGGAGGGGGACGGCACTGAAGCTTTCTTT.

This clonotype was seen ten or more times. This chain joins TRBV15 and TRBJ1-4, with D possibly matching TRBD1 (5 bases). The CDR3 totals 16 residues. V lost 3 bases and J 8 bases, leaving 19 bases between the germline ends. CDR1 and CDR2 (germline): LNHNV, YYDKDF (reference sequence). The CDR3 spells CATSSVTMGLKEKLFF. The CDR3 bases are TGTGCCACCAGCAGCGTTACCATGGGGCTGAAAGAAAAACTGTTTTTT.

This rearrangement joins TRBV7-9 to TRBJ1-1; D call uncertain. There are 14 residues in the CDR3. Deletions cut 2 bases from V and 1 base from J, with 8 bases between. The germline V gene encodes CDR1 SEHNR and CDR2 FQNEAQ (reference sequence). This CDR3 reads CASSLTVRNTEAFF. CDR3 bases: TGTGCCAGCAGCTTAACGGTTAGGAACACTGAAGCTTTCTTT.

In this sample, this clonotype turned up many times. At one end the junction does not follow the germline gene, possibly because of a read error. CDR3 in amino acids: CASSPGTANTEAFF. CDR3 nucleotides: TGTGCCAGCAGCCCCGGGACGGCGAACACTGAAGCTTTCTTT. This rearrangement joins TRBV5-1 to TRBJ1-1; tentative D call: TRBD1 (5 bases). Germline loops: CDR1 SGHRS, CDR2 YFSETQ. The CDR3 has 14 residues. Using reference TRBV5-1 and TRBJ1-1 for the parts outside the CDR3, the full variable domain is KAGVTQTPRYLIKTRGQQVTLSCSPISGHRSVSWYQQTPGQGLQFLFEYFSETQRNKGNFPGRFSGRQFSNSRSEMNVSTLELGDSALYLCASSPGTANTEAFFGQGTRLTVV.

This clonotype was seen more than once but under ten times. The CDR3 nucleotides are TGTGCCATCAGAGGACAGGGATTAGCCACTGAAGCTTTCTTT. Translated: CAIRGQGLATEAFF. The chain combines TRBV10-3 with TRBJ1-1; 8 bases agree with TRBD1. Germline lookup yields CDR1 ENHRY and CDR2 SYGVKD. With V trimmed by 6 bases and J by 4 bases, 7 bases remained unmatched. The CDR3 has 14 residues.

This clonotype has only one observation. V is TRBV12-3 or TRBV12-4 and J is TRBJ1-1; D perhaps matches TRBD1 (6 bases). The CDR3 loop spans 13 amino acids. The V end was cut by 6 bases, the J end by 9 bases, with 17 bases between. CDR3 amino acids: CASRLQGGGKAFF. CDR3 coding DNA: TGTGCCAGCAGGTTACAGGGTGGAGGCAAAGCTTTCTTT.

This clonotype was counted many times. The CDR3 region is CASSRRQGMNTEAFF. CDR3 DNA sequence: TGTGCCAGCAGCCGAAGACAGGGGATGAACACTGAAGCTTTCTTT. V is TRBV13 and J is TRBJ1-1; TRBD1 agrees at 8 bases. CDR1 PRHDT and CDR2 FYEKMQ come from the germline V gene (reference sequence). The CDR3 is 15 amino acids. The ends lost 5 bases at V and 0 bases at J; junction bases unmatched: 5.

The table lists this clonotype with a few counts. This rearrangement joins TRBV7-2 to TRBJ2-3; D might be TRBD2 (6 bases). Germline assignment: CDR1 SGHTA and CDR2 FQGNSA. CDR3 length: 14 amino acids. With 4 bases removed from V and 4 bases from J, the gap between germline ends came to 12 bases. CDR3 region: CASSYGSVSDTQYF. CDR3 nucleotides: TGTGCCAGCAGCTACGGGAGTGTCTCAGATACGCAGTATTTT. Variable domain in full (rest from reference TRBV7-2 and TRBJ2-3): GAGVSQSPSNKVTEKGKDVELRCDPISGHTALYWYRQSLGQGLEFLIYFQGNSAPDKSGLPSDRFSAERTGGSVSTLTIQRTQQEDSAVYLCASSYGSVSDTQYFGPGTRLTVL.

Worth noting for this clonotype: It is unclear where the CDR3 begins or ends on the DNA, so no DNA is shown, and the CDR3 is as TCRdb lists it. J is TRBJ1-2 and V is TRBV10-3. Germline assignment: CDR1 ENHRY and CDR2 SYGVKD. The CDR3 extends over 16 residues, inclusive of both ends. The CDR3 reads CAISEGNSPLHFGYTF.

This clonotype occurred many times. J is TRBJ1-5 and V is TRBV7-8, with D unresolved. The CDR3 is made up of 13 amino acids. The V end was cut by 2 bases, the J end by 10 bases, with 12 bases between. Per germline, CDR1 SGHVS and CDR2 FQNEAQ. The CDR3 region has the DNA TGTGCCAGCAGCTTACGGTGGGGTTCTCCCCAGCATTTT. This sequence encodes CASSLRWGSPQHF.

At least ten counts were recorded for this clonotype. The chain joins TRBV7-6 to TRBJ2-7; TRBD2 aligns across 10 bases. Trimming at V came to 2 bases and at J to 7 bases, leaving 5 bases not matched to a gene. This CDR3 contains 14 residues. Germline CDR1 is SGHVS and CDR2 is FNYEAQ. The CDR3 DNA is TGTGCCAGCAGCTTAATCCTAGCGGGAGATGAGCAGTACTTC. Translated: CASSLILAGDEQYF.